Below are 15 T cell receptor beta chains sequenced from a single sample in a study of molecular identifiers for immune sequencing clone quantification. TCRdb re-called the PCR reads through MiXCR, storing one row per CDR3 protein. The data contain approximately 590,000 distinct CDR3 sequences, about 25% of them seen just once; the ten biggest clones take up about 0.84%. Material: naive CD8+ T cells from blood, with Jurkat cell RNA spiked in. Indicated subset: FACS-sorted CD8+CD4-CCR7+CD45RA+ naive T cells. Receptor source: a human donor in good health. Some libraries in this study had Jurkat cell RNA spiked in.

This clonotype was seen more than once but under ten times. The chain joins TRBV6-5 to TRBJ2-7; unclear D gene. This CDR3 is built from 14 residues. The V gene lost 2 bases and the J gene lost 2 bases, with 10 bases spanning the gap. Germline-derived CDR1 and CDR2 are MNHEY and SVGAGI. The CDR3 is CASSYGSVTYEQYF. For the CDR3, the DNA is TGTGCCAGCAGTTACGGGTCAGTTACCTACGAGCAGTACTTC.

To note about this clonotype: A much larger clonotype is one base distant, so this may be a read error. The chain employs TRBV9 and TRBJ2-3; TRBD2 matches 10 bases. The CDR3 spans 16 residues. CDR1 and CDR2 (germline): SGDLS, YYNGEE. The CDR3 region is CTSSASGGSSTDTQYF. The CDR3 DNA reads as TGTACCAGCAGCGCTAGCGGGGGCTCTAGCACAGATACGCAGTATTTT.

The gene calls are TRBV27 and TRBJ1-1; TRBD1 aligns across 10 bases. The CDR3 runs to 17 residues. Looked up from germline, CDR1 is MNHEY and CDR2 is SMNVEV (reference sequence). The junction had 10 bases not matched to a gene; V was cut back by 5 bases and J by 1 base. The CDR3 DNA reads TGTGCCAGCAGTCGCCAAGGGACAGGGGTAGGGAACACTGAAGCTTTCTTT. It is translated as CASSRQGTGVGNTEAFF.

This clonotype showed up just a few times. CDR3 sequence: CASSQITGIGANVLTF. CDR3 sequence (DNA): TGTGCCAGCAGCCAAATCACAGGGATTGGGGCCAACGTCCTGACTTTC. This chain joins TRBV7-6 and TRBJ2-6; tentative D call: TRBD1 (6 bases). Germline values: CDR1 SGHVS, CDR2 FNYEAQ. The V gene lost 5 bases and the J gene lost 3 bases, with 14 bases spanning the gap. CDR3 length: 16 amino acids.

The rearrangement links TRBV11-2 to TRBJ2-7; D uncertain. Trimming cost V 2 bases and J 6 bases, with 17 bases left between them. The CDR3 is 15 residues long. Germline-derived CDR1 and CDR2 are SGHAT and FQNNGV. The CDR3 region has the DNA TGTGCCAGCAGCTTAATCCGGGCCTTATCCGCCGAGCAGTACTTC. It translates to CASSLIRALSAEQYF.

This clonotype was seen a handful of times. The gene calls are TRBV6-6 and TRBJ2-1, with TRBD1 matching over 8 bases. Germline CDR1 is MNHNY and CDR2 is SVGAGI (reference sequence). The CDR3 is 14 residues long. The V gene end was trimmed by 0 bases and the J gene end by 5 bases; junction bases not matched to a gene: 0. The DNA of the CDR3 is TGTGCCAGCAGTTACTCACAGGGGGACAATGAGCAGTTCTTC. Its protein product is CASSYSQGDNEQFF.

A note on this clonotype: A much more abundant neighbour one base away suggests this may be a read error. V usage is TRBV27 and J usage is TRBJ1-2; D unresolved. The CDR3 runs 15 residues. Looked up from germline, CDR1 is MNHEY and CDR2 is SMNVEV (reference sequence). Deletions cut 2 bases from V and 1 base from J, with 11 bases between. CDR3 sequence: CASSLDPVDNYGYTF. In nucleotides, the CDR3 is TGTGCCAGCAGTTTAGACCCAGTGGATAACTATGGCTACACCTTC.

About this clonotype itself: A much larger clone differs from this one at a single base, so this may be a read error. The J gene is TRBJ2-5, the V gene TRBV4-3, with D tentatively TRBD2 (5 bases). Looked up from germline, CDR1 is LGHNA and CDR2 is YSLEER. The CDR3 is 14 amino acids. The CDR3 protein is CASSQEASFETPYF. The CDR3 DNA is TGCGCCAGCAGCCAGGAGGCTAGTTTTGAGACCCCGTACTTC.

This clonotype was detected ten times or more. V is TRBV3-1 and J is TRBJ1-6, with a tentative D call TRBD1 (5 bases). The CDR3 covers 17 residues. Trimming left V 1 base short and J 9 bases short, with 19 bases between. Germline V lookup: CDR1 LGHDT, CDR2 YNNKEL (reference sequence). The CDR3 region has the DNA TGTGCCAGCAGCCAAGGAATGAGGTCGGGGACTGGTTCACCCCTCCACTTT. This translates into CASSQGMRSGTGSPLHF.

This clonotype was counted at least ten times. The rearrangement links TRBV19 to TRBJ2-7; TRBD1 agrees at 9 bases. The length of the CDR3 is 15 residues. Germline CDR1 reads LNHDA; CDR2 reads SQIVND (reference sequence). V trimming: 5 bases; J trimming: 5 bases; junction bases outside the gene matches: 10. The CDR3 here is CASSLGQGLYNEQYF. DNA for the CDR3: TGTGCCAGTAGTCTGGGACAGGGACTCTACAACGAGCAGTACTTC.

This clonotype was counted a few times. The chain is built from TRBV4-2 and TRBJ2-7, with D perhaps matching TRBD2 (5 bases). Between the trimmed V and J ends, which lost 0 bases and 0 bases, there was a span of 12 bases. This CDR3 contains 16 residues. Germline V gives CDR1 LGHNA, CDR2 YNFKEQ. CDR3 sequence: CASSQEAVLDSYEQYF. In DNA form, the CDR3 reads TGTGCCAGCAGCCAAGAAGCGGTTCTAGACTCCTACGAGCAGTACTTC.

This clonotype has only a few counts. A junction boundary mismatches the germline segment, possibly from a read error. The chain links TRBV24-1 to TRBJ2-2; D not resolved. CDR3 size: 13 residues. Germline assignment: CDR1 KGHDR and CDR2 SFDVKD. The CDR3: CDTSDLVSGELFF. As DNA, the CDR3 is TGTGACACCAGTGATTTGGTGTCCGGGGAGCTGTTTTTT.

The chain recombines TRBV28 with TRBJ2-3; D unresolved. The CDR3 contains 14 residues. Germline V gene data show CDR1 as MDHEN and CDR2 as SYDVKM. V was shortened by 6 bases and J by 5 bases, with 15 bases between the two germline ends. CDR3 in amino acids: CASRAEVWGDTQYF. The CDR3 DNA reads as TGTGCCAGCAGGGCCGAAGTGTGGGGAGATACGCAGTATTTT. Combining the CDR3 with reference TRBV28 and TRBJ2-3 gives the whole variable domain DVKVTQSSRYLVKRTGEKVFLECVQDMDHENMFWYRQDPGLGLRLIYFSYDVKMKEKGDIPEGYSVSREKKERFSLILESASTNQTSMYLCASRAEVWGDTQYFGPGTRLTVL.

This clonotype was detected only a few times. The chain combines TRBV29-1 with TRBJ2-1, with D tentatively TRBD1 (5 bases). The CDR3 runs to 13 residues. Germline V gene lookup returns CDR1 SQVTM and CDR2 ANQGSEA. V was pared by 3 bases and J by 1 base, with 7 bases between. The CDR3 reads CSVDRVSYNEQFF. As DNA, the CDR3 is TGCAGCGTTGACAGGGTTTCCTACAATGAGCAGTTCTTC.

This clonotype was detected ten times or more. J is TRBJ2-7 and V is TRBV7-2; D remains unclear. Germline assignment: CDR1 SGHTA and CDR2 FQGNSA. The V end lost 5 bases, the J end lost 2 bases, and 10 bases lay between the germline ends. This CDR3 is 13 amino acids long. This CDR3 is CASSHPDTYEQYF. The CDR3 DNA reads as TGTGCCAGCAGCCACCCAGACACCTACGAGCAGTACTTC.